This TCR beta chain derives from a study of shared T cell receptors in the human thymus. The method was immunoSEQ multiplex PCR; TCRdb's version includes in-frame clones alone and lacks a portion of them. The sample lists some 700,000 clones; 80% to 90% were seen once. Trimming left V 5 bases short and J 4 bases short, with 11 bases between. This CDR3 is built from 13 residues. Germline loops: CDR1 MNHEY, CDR2 SVGAGI. The data also belong to a second study, concerning human thymus T cells. That paper states: Related research described thymic repertoires that were highly overlapping among unrelated individuals.

The chain recombines TRBV6-5 with TRBJ1-2; D is unresolved. The sequenced sample was thymocytes. This receptor was taken from a girl under two years old with a congenital heart defect. The CDR3 DNA reads as TGTGCCAGCAGTACACATGGGAGCTATGGCTACACCTTC. Protein product: CASSTHGSYGYTF.